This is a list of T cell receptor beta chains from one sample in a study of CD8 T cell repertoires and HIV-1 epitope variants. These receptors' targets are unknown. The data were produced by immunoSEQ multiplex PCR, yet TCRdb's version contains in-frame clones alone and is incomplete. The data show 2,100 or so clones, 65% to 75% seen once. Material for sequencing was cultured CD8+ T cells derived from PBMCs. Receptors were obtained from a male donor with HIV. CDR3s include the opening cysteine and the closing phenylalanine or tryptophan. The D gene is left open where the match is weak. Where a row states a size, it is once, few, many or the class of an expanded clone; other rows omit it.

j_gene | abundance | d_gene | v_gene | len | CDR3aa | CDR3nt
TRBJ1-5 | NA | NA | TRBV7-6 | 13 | CASSLGEDQPQHF | TGTGCCAGCAGCTTAGGAGAGGATCAGCCCCAGCATTTT
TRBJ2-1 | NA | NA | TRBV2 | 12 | CASSGLVSEQFF | TGTGCCAGCAGTGGGTTGGTTTCAGAGCAGTTCTTC
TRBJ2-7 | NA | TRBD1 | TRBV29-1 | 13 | CSVLDRGAYRQYF | TGCAGCGTTCTGGACAGGGGGGCCTATAGGCAGTACTTC
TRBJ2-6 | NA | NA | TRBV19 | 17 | CASSNCKSQSRANVLTF | TGTGCCAGTAGTAACTGCAAATCACAAAGTCGGGCCAACGTCCTGACTTTC
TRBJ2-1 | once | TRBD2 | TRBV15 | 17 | CATSRDLGTSGVGEQFF | TGTGCCACCAGCAGAGATCTTGGGACTAGCGGAGTGGGGGAGCAGTTCTTC
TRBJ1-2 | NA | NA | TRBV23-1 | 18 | CASSQTALTEGGGDGYTF | TGCGCCAGCAGTCAAACCGCGCTGACAGAGGGTGGAGGGGACGGCTACACCTTC
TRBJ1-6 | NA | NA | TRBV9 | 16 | CASSPLGGQGNSPLHF | TGTGCCAGCAGCCCGCTGGGGGGGCAAGGGAATTCACCCCTCCACTTT
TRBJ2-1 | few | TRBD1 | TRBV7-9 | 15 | CASSFPGQGYNEQFF | TGTGCCAGCAGCTTCCCGGGACAGGGGTACAATGAGCAGTTCTTC
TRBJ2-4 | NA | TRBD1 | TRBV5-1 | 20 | CASSLSFRDRVTIAKNIQYF | TGCGCCAGCAGCCTGTCTTTCCGGGACAGGGTTACTATAGCCAAAAACATTCAGTACTTC
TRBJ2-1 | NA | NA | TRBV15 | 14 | CATSRGTGWNEQFF | TGTGCCACCAGCAGAGGAACAGGGTGGAATGAGCAGTTCTTC
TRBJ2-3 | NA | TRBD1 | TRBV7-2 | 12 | CASSRDSFTQYF | TGTGCCAGCAGCAGGGACAGTTTTACGCAGTATTTT
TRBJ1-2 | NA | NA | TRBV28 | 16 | CASSLDPTDFNYGYTF | TGTGCCAGCAGTCTGGACCCGACAGATTTTAACTATGGCTACACCTTC
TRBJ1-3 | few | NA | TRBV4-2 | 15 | CASSQDRSSGNTIYF | TGTGCCAGCAGCCAAGACAGGAGCTCTGGAAACACCATATATTTT
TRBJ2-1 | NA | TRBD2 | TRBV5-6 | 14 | CASTYSGGANEQFF | TGTGCCAGCACCTATAGCGGGGGGGCCAATGAGCAGTTCTTC
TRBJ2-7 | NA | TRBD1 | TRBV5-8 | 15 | CASSLGDSDSYEQYF | TGTGCCAGCAGCTTGGGGGACAGTGACTCCTACGAGCAGTACTTC
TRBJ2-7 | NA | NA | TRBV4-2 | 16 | CASSQGGLDSSYEQYF | TGTGCCAGCAGCCAAGGCGGCCTGGACAGTTCCTACGAGCAGTACTTC
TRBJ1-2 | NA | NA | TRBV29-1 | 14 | CSDTYGDLGYGYTF | TGCAGCGACACCTACGGGGACCTTGGCTATGGCTACACCTTC
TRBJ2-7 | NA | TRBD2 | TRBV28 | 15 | CASSFWASGGDEQYF | TGTGCCAGCAGTTTCTGGGCTAGCGGGGGTGACGAGCAGTACTTC
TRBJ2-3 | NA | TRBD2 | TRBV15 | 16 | CATSRDMRGDTDTQYF | TGTGCCACCAGCAGAGATATGCGGGGGGACACAGATACGCAGTATTTT
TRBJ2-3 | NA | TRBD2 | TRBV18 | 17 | CASSPLAGVTSTDTQYF | TGTGCCAGCTCACCGCTAGCGGGGGTTACTAGCACAGATACGCAGTATTTT
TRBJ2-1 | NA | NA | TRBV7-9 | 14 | CASSLVGASDEQFF | TGTGCCAGCAGCTTAGTGGGGGCTAGCGATGAGCAGTTCTTC
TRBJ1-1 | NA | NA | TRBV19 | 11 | CASIGSTEAFF | TGTGCCAGTATTGGGAGCACTGAAGCTTTCTTT
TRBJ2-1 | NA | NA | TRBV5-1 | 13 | CASSSSSYNEQFF | TGCGCCAGCAGCTCCAGCTCCTACAATGAGCAGTTCTTC
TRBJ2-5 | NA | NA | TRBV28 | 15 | CASSPLGQGKETQYF | TGTGCCAGCAGCCCCTTGGGGCAGGGAAAAGAGACCCAGTACTTC
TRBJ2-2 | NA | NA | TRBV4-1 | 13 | CASSTHYLGELFF | TGCGCCAGCAGCACTCACTATTTGGGGGAGCTGTTTTTT
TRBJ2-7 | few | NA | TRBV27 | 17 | CASSLRTSETGRYEQYF | TGTGCCAGCAGTTTAAGAACTTCAGAGACAGGGAGGTACGAGCAGTACTTC
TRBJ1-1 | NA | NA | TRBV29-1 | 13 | CSVEDGMNTEAFF | TGCAGCGTTGAAGACGGGATGAACACTGAAGCTTTCTTT
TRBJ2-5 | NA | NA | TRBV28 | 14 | CASIAEDGEETQYF | TGTGCCAGCATTGCCGAGGACGGGGAAGAGACCCAGTACTTC
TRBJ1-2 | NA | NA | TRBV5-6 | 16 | CASSLYPQDINYGYTF | TGTGCCAGCAGCTTGTACCCCCAGGATATTAACTATGGCTACACCTTC
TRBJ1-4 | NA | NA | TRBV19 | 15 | CASSIIWGAWEKLFF | TGTGCCAGTAGTATCATATGGGGGGCTTGGGAAAAACTGTTTTTT
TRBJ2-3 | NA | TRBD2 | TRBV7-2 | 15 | CASSLSGGAGDTQYF | TGTGCCAGCAGCTTGAGCGGGGGGGCCGGGGATACGCAGTATTTT
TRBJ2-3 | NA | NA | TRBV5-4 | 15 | CASSLSAGAPDTQYF | TGTGCCAGCAGCTTGTCGGCGGGGGCACCAGATACGCAGTATTTT
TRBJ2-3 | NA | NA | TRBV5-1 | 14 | CASNPSSAPDTQYF | TGCGCCAGCAATCCCTCCTCGGCCCCAGATACGCAGTATTTT
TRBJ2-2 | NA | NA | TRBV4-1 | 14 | CASNQGDRTGELFF | TGCGCCAGCAACCAGGGAGATAGGACCGGGGAGCTGTTTTTT
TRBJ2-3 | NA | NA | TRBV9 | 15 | CASSVEWGGTDTQYF | TGTGCCAGCAGCGTAGAGTGGGGGGGCACAGATACGCAGTATTTT
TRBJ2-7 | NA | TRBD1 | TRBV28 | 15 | CASRIEQGPNREQYF | TGTGCCAGCCGGATTGAACAGGGGCCCAATCGCGAGCAGTACTTC
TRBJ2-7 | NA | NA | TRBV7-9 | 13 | CASSPRASPEQYF | TGTGCCAGCAGCCCCAGGGCGTCCCCCGAGCAGTACTTC
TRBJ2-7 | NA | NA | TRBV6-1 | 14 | CASSARDNGYEQYF | TGTGCCAGCAGTGCTCGGGACAACGGCTACGAGCAGTACTTC
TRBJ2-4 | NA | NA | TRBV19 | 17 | CASSIPRQGLAKNIQYF | TGTGCCAGTAGTATCCCACGACAGGGACTAGCCAAAAACATTCAGTACTTC
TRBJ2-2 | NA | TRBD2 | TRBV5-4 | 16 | CASSPSSGGASGELFF | TGTGCCAGCAGCCCCTCCAGCGGGGGGGCGAGCGGGGAGCTGTTTTTT
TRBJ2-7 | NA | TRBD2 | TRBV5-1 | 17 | CASSLEASGSVEYEQYF | TGCGCCAGCAGCTTGGAGGCTAGCGGGAGCGTTGAGTACGAGCAGTACTTC